This T cell receptor (beta chain) was retrieved from a study of shared clonotypes between healthy human individuals. Turning to the study itself: Per donor, three plates held CD4 naive cells, three held CD4 memory, two held CD8 naive and one held CD8 memory.

General study results and limits: Genetic and exposure-history diversity was limited by the few donors.

Generated by immunoSEQ multiplex PCR, the TCRdb table keeps only in-frame clones and is missing some. The data contain roughly 1,100,000 clones, more than 65% of them singletons. About this clone itself: Antigen specificity is unknown.

V lost 0 bases and J lost 6, with 3 bases in between. This CDR3 is 12 amino acids long. Germline V CDR1 and CDR2: LNHNV, YYDKDF (reference sequence). The V call is TRBV15, the J call TRBJ2-1; no clear D. What was sequenced was memory CD4+ T cells sorted from blood. The subset is: CD45RA-negative fraction. The sequence was obtained from a young man in good health. CDR3 residues: CATSRDPNEQFF. CDR3 DNA sequence: TGTGCCACCAGCAGAGATCCCAATGAGCAGTTCTTC.